Shown below are 7 T cell receptor beta chains from a single sample sequenced in a study of T cells in Graves' hyperthyroidism and ophthalmopathy. TCR beta CDR3 sequences were amplified from RNA transcripts. In the first-round RT-PCR of the TCR CDR3, the HTBI primer set was used. Each CDR3 protein gets one entry after TCRdb re-called the multiplex PCR reads with MiXCR. The table records around 340,000 distinct CDR3 sequences, 16% of them present only once. Sequenced input: blood. The receptor set was obtained from a man aged 25 to 45 with Graves' hyperthyroidism.

This clonotype was observed at least ten times. The chain is built from TRBV29-1 and TRBJ1-4; possibly TRBD1 for D (6 bases). The CDR3 totals 12 residues. V was shortened by 7 bases and J by 0 bases, with 6 bases between the two germline ends. Germline CDR1 is SQVTM and CDR2 is ANQGSEA. In DNA form, the CDR3 reads TGCAGCGCAGGGGCAACTAATGAAAAACTGTTTTTT. Its translation is CSAGATNEKLFF.

This clonotype was detected ten times or more. As DNA, the CDR3 is TGTGCCATCAGTGAGACGGAGACTGAAGCTTTCTTT. The encoded protein is CAISETETEAFF. V usage is TRBV10-3 and J usage is TRBJ1-1; D is undetermined. This CDR3 is built from 12 residues. Germline V CDR1 and CDR2: ENHRY, SYGVKD. The V end lost 2 bases, the J end lost 5 bases, and 6 bases lay between the germline ends.

The chain combines TRBV6-1 with TRBJ1-2; D unclear. Trimming removed 5 bases from V and 8 bases from J, with 12 bases in between. CDR1 is MNHNS, CDR2 SASEGT, per germline. The CDR3 spans 12 residues. CDR3 nucleotides: TGTGCCAGCAGTTCAGACGTGGGCGGCTACACCTTC. Protein sequence: CASSSDVGGYTF.

This clonotype was found a few times. The chain uses TRBV29-1 and TRBJ1-1, with TRBD1 matching over 8 bases. This CDR3 spans 13 amino acids. V shed 1 base, J shed 8 bases, and the junction held 6 bases outside the gene matches. Germline CDR1 and CDR2: SQVTM and ANQGSEA. This chain's CDR3 is CSVEGETGEEAFF. The CDR3, as DNA: TGCAGCGTTGAAGGTGAGACAGGGGAAGAAGCTTTCTTT.

V and J are TRBV19 and TRBJ1-6; 7 positions match TRBD1. The V gene's germline CDR1 is LNHDA and CDR2 SQIVND (reference sequence). With V trimmed by 5 bases and J by 7 bases, 8 bases remained unmatched. This CDR3 is 15 amino acids long. The DNA for the CDR3 is TGTGCCAGTAGTGCCCTCGCAGGGGGAAATTCACCCCTCCACTTT. Translation gives CASSALAGGNSPLHF.

This clonotype was counted at least ten times. The chain has TRBV7-2 and TRBJ1-5; D uncertain. Germline-derived CDR1 and CDR2 are SGHTA and FQGNSA. Trimming took 5 bases from V and 2 from J, leaving 13 bases between them. The CDR3 extends over 15 amino acids. The CDR3 here is CASSQSPNGNQPQHF. The CDR3 nucleotides are TGTGCCAGCAGCCAATCACCGAATGGCAATCAGCCCCAGCATTTT. The full variable domain, rest sourced from reference TRBV7-2 and TRBJ1-5, is GAGVSQSPSNKVTEKGKDVELRCDPISGHTALYWYRQSLGQGLEFLIYFQGNSAPDKSGLPSDRFSAERTGGSVSTLTIQRTQQEDSAVYLCASSQSPNGNQPQHFGDGTRLSIL.

This clonotype was counted many times. V usage is TRBV5-1 and J usage is TRBJ1-1; D possibly corresponds to TRBD1 (6 bases). V lost 5 bases and J 1 base, leaving 12 bases between the germline ends. The CDR3 runs 14 residues. CDR1 and CDR2 (germline): SGHRS, YFSETQ. The DNA of the CDR3 is TGCGCCAGCAGTCCGGGACATTCGAACACTGAAGCTTTCTTT. This encodes CASSPGHSNTEAFF.